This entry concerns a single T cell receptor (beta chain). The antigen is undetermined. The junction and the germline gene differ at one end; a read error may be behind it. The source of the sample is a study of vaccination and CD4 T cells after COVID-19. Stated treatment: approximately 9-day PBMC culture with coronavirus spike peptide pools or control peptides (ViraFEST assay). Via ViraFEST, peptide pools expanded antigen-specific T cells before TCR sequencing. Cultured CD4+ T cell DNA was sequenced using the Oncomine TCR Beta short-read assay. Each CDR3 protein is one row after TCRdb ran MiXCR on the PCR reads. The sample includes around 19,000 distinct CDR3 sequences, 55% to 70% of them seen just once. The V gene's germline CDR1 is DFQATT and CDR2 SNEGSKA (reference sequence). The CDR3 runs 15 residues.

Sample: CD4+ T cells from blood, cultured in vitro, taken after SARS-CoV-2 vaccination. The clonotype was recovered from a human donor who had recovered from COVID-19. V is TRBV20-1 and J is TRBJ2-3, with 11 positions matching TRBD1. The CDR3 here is CSVRPGTGGADTQYF. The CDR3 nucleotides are TGCAGTGTTAGACCCGGGACAGGGGGTGCAGATACGCAGTATTTT.